This TCR beta chain was observed in a study of T cell responses to AZD1222 COVID-19 vaccine listed by TCRdb under 2021. For the study in its entirety: TCR sequencing covered some 250 trial participants: around 210 given two doses of AZD1222 and 26 given two doses of MenACWY control vaccine. Enrollment into the trials was organized by age into subgroups of 18-55, 56-69 and 70-plus years, and those subgroups contained roughly 150, 30 and 60 TCR-sequenced participants, respectively.

CDR1 SQVTM and CDR2 ANQGSEA were looked up in the germline V gene. V and J are truncated by 6 bases and 2 bases respectively, leaving an intervening sequence of 19 bases. Counted from cysteine to phenylalanine, this CDR3 has 15 amino acids. Only the CDR3 region is kept as DNA, spanning 45 bases read in frame from base 1. Concerning this clone: There is no known antigen for this receptor. No per-base quality is available; no much larger clone lies one base away.

Per the publication, the time point label means: about 28 days (+/-7) after the second vaccine dose. Because spike-specific TCR depth and breadth did not differ between the two schedules, AZD1222 recipients who got a second dose at roughly 4 weeks were pooled with those who got a second dose at roughly 12 weeks. The vaccinee samples were drawn from two UK trials, COV001 and COV002, one of which was a single-blind randomized controlled phase 2/3 trial testing AZD1222 (ChAdOx1 nCoV-19) in healthy adults. For TCRbeta chain sequencing, PBMC samples from trial participants were taken at day 0 and at day 28 after the second dose. Study-wide findings and limitations: Spike-specific TCR breadth and depth rose significantly after two AZD1222 doses compared with day 0 and with MenACWY recipients. Conclusions about previously exposed vaccinees were limited because only six or seven AZD1222 recipients were SARS-CoV-2 seropositive at baseline. The 56-69-year group was small, and its depth increase did not reach significance, likely because of low power. Nearly half of unique spike-specific TCRs reportedly recognized epitopes outside regions mutated in the B.1.351 and B.1.1.7 variants. Because no day 14 peak-response samples were available, the repertoires could be characterized only after the peak T cell response. The vaccine-associated CD4 TCRs covered the entire spike protein, and the dominant responses fell in regions 160-218 and 743-854. Participants were mostly white British, with more females than males. The authors suggested clonal diversity may have been underestimated.

The CDR3 regions of human TCRbeta chains were subjected to immunosequencing. Regarding the original processing steps: Repertoire TCRs were checked for matches against a reference library of SARS-CoV-2-specific TCRs that had been generated using the MIRA antigen-specificity platform. Breadth was defined as the fraction of unique TCRs that were SARS-CoV-2-associated. Depth was defined as the fraction of total T cells that were SARS-CoV-2-associated. Using the MIRA data, each spike-specific TCR was assigned both to the spike region to which the TCR was reactive and to a CD4 or CD8 class. Log10-transformed breadth and depth values were compared by one-way ANOVA with Sidak's multiple comparisons tests. TCRdb's version of the immuneACCESS table is confined to in-frame rearrangements and falls short of the full clone set. An unresolved V gene accounts for under half of the shortfall where checked; the remainder is of unknown origin. V, J and clone size are those of that table, while D and trimming were read from the DNA. In all, the sample holds 110,000 to 150,000 clones, and roughly 93% of those were seen once. The ten largest clones add up to less than 2.5% of the sample.

The chain couples TRBV29-1 to TRBJ1-1; a tentative D match to TRBD1 spans 6 bases. The source material was peripheral blood, sampled 28 days after the second AZD1222 dose. The sequence was collected from an adult who received the AZD1222 COVID-19 vaccine. The CDR3 in this case is CSVESSGTHNTEAFF. The nucleotide sequence reads TGCAGCGTCGAGAGCTCGGGGACACACAACACTGAAGCTTTCTTT.